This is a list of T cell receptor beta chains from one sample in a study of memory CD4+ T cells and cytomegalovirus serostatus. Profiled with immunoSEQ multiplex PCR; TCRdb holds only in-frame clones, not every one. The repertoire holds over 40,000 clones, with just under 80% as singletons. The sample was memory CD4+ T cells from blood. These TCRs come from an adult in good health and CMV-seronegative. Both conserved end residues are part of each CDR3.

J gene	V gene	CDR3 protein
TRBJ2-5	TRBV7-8	CASKTGSTRETQYF
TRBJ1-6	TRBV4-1	CASSQEDQGGSSHSPLHF
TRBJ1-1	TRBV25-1	CASRGQGRNTEAFF
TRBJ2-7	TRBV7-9	CASSLARQFELRVYEQYF
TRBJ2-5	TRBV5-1	CASRKSGVVQETQYF
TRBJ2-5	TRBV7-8	CASSPRSGGGSSKTQYF
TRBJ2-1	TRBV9	CASSYDPWGGGEQFF
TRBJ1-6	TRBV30	CAWKTGKGNSPLHF
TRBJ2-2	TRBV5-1	CASRHLLRDADTGELFF
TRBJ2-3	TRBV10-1	CASSSEASDFTDTQYF
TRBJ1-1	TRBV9	CASSVGPTLPEAFF